This is a list of T cell receptor beta chains from one sample in a study of cytomegalovirus exposure and HLA in healthy donors. Repertoires were generated with immunoSEQ multiplex PCR, while TCRdb's copy carries only in-frame clones and drops some. The table records 200,000 to 250,000 clones, around four fifths of them present only once. Sequencing used PBMCs. The receptors stem from a woman aged 40 to 55 in good health and CMV-seronegative. The CDR3 runs from the conserved cysteine through the conserved F or W. D genes are given only for firm matches. Rows give clone size only sometimes, using once, few, many, or a class for an expanded clone.

d_call clone_size j_call v_call cdr3_aa cdr3_nt
- once TRBJ2-3 TRBV6-4 CASSVTGVGTQYF TGTGCCAGCAGTGTAACGGGGGTCGGTACGCAGTATTTT
- - TRBJ2-4 TRBV30 CAWSDRLLAKNIQYF TGTGCCTGGTCTGACAGGCTCTTAGCCAAAAACATTCAGTACTTC
TRBD1 - TRBJ2-1 TRBV11-3 CASSFDRGFYHEQFF TGTGCCAGCAGCTTTGACAGGGGGTTCTACCATGAGCAGTTCTTC
- - TRBJ1-2 TRBV19 CASSIGPRDPYGYTF TGTGCCAGTAGTATAGGCCCGCGGGACCCCTATGGCTACACCTTC
TRBD2 few TRBJ2-3 TRBV19 CASSNSGGLGPYF TGTGCCAGTAGTAACAGCGGGGGTCTCGGCCCGTATTTT
- - TRBJ1-3 TRBV28 CASSPPRGTGNTIYF TGTGCCAGCAGTCCCCCACGAGGCACCGGAAACACCATATATTTT
- - TRBJ1-2 TRBV4-2 CASSQGYWQGYGYTF TGTGCCAGCAGCCAAGGTTACTGGCAGGGTTATGGCTACACCTTC
- - TRBJ1-2 TRBV6-5 CAVRNGGVGGYTF TGTGCCGTTAGAAACGGCGGGGTAGGGGGCTACACCTTC
- - TRBJ1-2 TRBV2 CATIQGEPPYGYTF TGTGCCACTATACAGGGCGAACCTCCCTATGGCTACACCTTC
- - TRBJ1-2 TRBV5-8 CASSSSYPSYTF TGTGCCAGCAGCTCCTCCTACCCTAGCTACACCTTC
- - TRBJ2-6 TRBV27 CASSFQYPGLHSGANVLTF TGTGCCAGCAGTTTCCAATACCCGGGACTGCACTCTGGGGCCAACGTCCTGACTTTC
TRBD1 - TRBJ1-2 TRBV6-1 CASSRNRGLSYGYTF TGTGCCAGCAGTCGAAACAGGGGGCTAAGCTATGGCTACACCTTC
- - TRBJ2-7 TRBV7-2 CASSLVDSQPYF TGTGCCAGTAGCTTAGTGGACAGCCAGCCGTACTTC
TRBD1 - TRBJ1-5 TRBV25-1 CARRTGSNQPQHF TGTGCCAGAAGGACAGGTAGCAATCAGCCCCAGCATTTT
- - TRBJ1-2 TRBV6-5 CASRLRQLGHGYTF TGTGCCAGCAGGCTCCGACAGTTGGGGCATGGCTACACCTTC
TRBD2 - TRBJ2-3 TRBV4-2 CASSQINIPGTSFTDTQYF TGTGCCAGCAGCCAAATTAACATTCCCGGGACTAGCTTTACGGATACGCAGTATTTT
TRBD1 - TRBJ1-5 TRBV19 CASSRQGVSQPQHF TGTGCCAGTAGTCGACAGGGGGTAAGTCAGCCCCAGCATTTT
- - TRBJ2-5 TRBV28 CASSTWGTQETQYF TGTGCCAGCAGTACCTGGGGCACCCAAGAGACCCAGTACTTC
- - TRBJ2-3 TRBV5-4 CASSLLSNTDTQYF TGTGCCAGCAGCTTGTTGTCCAACACAGATACGCAGTATTTT
- once TRBJ2-2 TRBV19 CASSILGGLGTGELFF TGTGCCAGTAGTATCCTCGGGGGGCTGGGCACCGGGGAGCTGTTTTTT
TRBD1 - TRBJ1-5 TRBV6-1 CASRPGTGGQPQHF TGTGCCAGCAGGCCCGGGACAGGGGGCCAGCCCCAGCATTTT
- - TRBJ2-1 TRBV7-3 CASSSGGLNNEQFF TGTGCCAGCAGCTCCGGGGGGCTAAACAATGAGCAGTTCTTC
- - TRBJ2-7 TRBV5-1 CASSLGHRVGTPLAYEQYF TGCGCCAGCAGCTTGGGACACAGGGTAGGGACACCTTTAGCCTACGAGCAGTACTTC
- few TRBJ1-3 TRBV6-5 CASISINGNTIYF TGTGCCAGCATTTCTATCAACGGAAACACCATATATTTT
TRBD1 - TRBJ2-5 TRBV6-1 CAAGRTGGLETQYF TGTGCCGCCGGCCGGACAGGGGGCCTCGAGACCCAGTACTTC
- - TRBJ1-5 TRBV6-5 CASSYSGGNQPQHF TGTGCCAGCAGTTACTCAGGGGGAAATCAGCCCCAGCATTTT
- - TRBJ1-2 TRBV2 CASSDSGRDYGYTF TGTGCCAGCAGTGATTCGGGGAGGGACTATGGCTACACCTTC
TRBD1 - TRBJ1-1 TRBV11-2 CASSSTPTGVNTEAFF TGTGCCAGCAGCTCCACCCCGACAGGGGTTAACACTGAAGCTTTCTTT
TRBD1 - TRBJ1-6 TRBV6-5 CASKKQGANSPLHF TGTGCCAGCAAAAAGCAGGGGGCCAATTCACCCCTCCACTTT
- once TRBJ2-3 TRBV10-3 CAISGPRLENTDTQYF TGTGCCATCAGTGGACCCCGACTAGAGAACACAGATACGCAGTATTTT
- once TRBJ1-3 TRBV9 CASSVNVVVGGEGNTIYF TGTGCCAGCAGCGTAAACGTGGTGGTTGGAGGAGAAGGAAACACCATATATTTT
TRBD2 - TRBJ2-3 TRBV6-1 CAIQQRGGADTQYF TGTGCCATCCAACAGCGGGGGGGCGCAGATACGCAGTATTTT
- - TRBJ2-7 TRBV5-4 CASSFDSYSYEQYF TGTGCCAGCAGCTTCGACAGCTACTCCTACGAGCAGTACTTC
- - TRBJ2-3 TRBV15 CATSRVTSITDTQYF TGTGCCACCAGCAGAGTAACTAGTATCACAGATACGCAGTATTTT
TRBD1 - TRBJ2-2 TRBV5-1 CASSSGQGYTGELFF TGCGCCAGCAGTAGTGGACAGGGGTACACCGGGGAGCTGTTTTTT
- - TRBJ1-1 TRBV7-3 CASSLTMIGGTNTEAFF TGTGCCAGCAGCTTAACGATGATTGGGGGCACCAACACTGAAGCTTTCTTT
- - TRBJ1-4 TRBV7-8 CASSLTRGHNEKLFF TGTGCCAGCAGCCTCACCAGGGGCCATAATGAAAAACTGTTTTTT
TRBD2 - TRBJ2-1 TRBV15 CATSRASGGEYNEQFF TGTGCCACCAGCAGAGCTAGCGGGGGAGAATACAATGAGCAGTTCTTC
- - TRBJ2-2 TRBV5-1 CASSLDPSTGELFF TGCGCCAGCAGCTTGGATCCGTCCACCGGGGAGCTGTTTTTT
- - TRBJ2-3 TRBV5-6 CASSFRGVLTTDTQYF TGTGCCAGCAGCTTTCGTGGAGTTCTTACCACAGATACGCAGTATTTT
TRBD1 - TRBJ1-2 TRBV19 CASSIPTGGLQDGYTF TGTGCCAGTAGTATCCCGACAGGGGGCCTTCAGGATGGCTACACCTTC
TRBD1 - TRBJ1-6 TRBV28 CASSSPTGDGNSPLHF TGTGCCAGCAGTTCCCCAACAGGGGACGGGAATTCACCCCTCCACTTT
- - TRBJ1-5 TRBV7-3 CASSLGGDSNQPQHF TGTGCCAGCAGCTTAGGGGGGGATAGCAATCAGCCCCAGCATTTT
- once TRBJ1-1 TRBV5-1 CASRVGQNMNTEAFF TGCGCCAGCAGAGTTGGACAAAACATGAACACTGAAGCTTTCTTT
TRBD1 - TRBJ1-2 TRBV7-8 CASSLGSGGDYGYTF TGTGCCAGCAGCTTAGGGTCAGGGGGTGATTATGGCTACACCTTC
TRBD2 few TRBJ2-3 TRBV2 CASSDSLAGGTQYF TGTGCCAGCAGTGACTCGCTAGCGGGGGGCACGCAGTATTTT
- - TRBJ1-1 TRBV9 CASSAYVGTEAFF TGTGCCAGCAGCGCCTATGTCGGCACTGAAGCTTTCTTT
- - TRBJ2-7 TRBV11-3 CASGGTGSYEQYF TGTGCCAGCGGCGGAACAGGGTCCTACGAGCAGTACTTC
- - TRBJ1-3 TRBV5-6 CASSFQITSGNTIYF TGTGCCAGCAGCTTCCAGATTACCTCTGGAAACACCATATATTTT
- - TRBJ2-2 TRBV4-3 CASSQDRGALGELFF TGCGCCAGCAGCCAAGATCGAGGTGCGCTCGGGGAGCTGTTTTTT
TRBD1 - TRBJ2-7 TRBV6-6 CASSYSDRGNEQYF TGTGCCAGCAGTTACTCAGACAGGGGGAACGAGCAGTACTTC
TRBD1 - TRBJ2-7 TRBV28 CASSRTGGVRTYEQYF TGTGCCAGCAGCCGAACAGGGGGCGTCAGGACCTACGAGCAGTACTTC
TRBD1 once TRBJ2-7 TRBV30 CAWSVLRRQGDYEQYF TGTGCCTGGAGTGTACTCAGGCGACAGGGAGACTACGAGCAGTACTTC